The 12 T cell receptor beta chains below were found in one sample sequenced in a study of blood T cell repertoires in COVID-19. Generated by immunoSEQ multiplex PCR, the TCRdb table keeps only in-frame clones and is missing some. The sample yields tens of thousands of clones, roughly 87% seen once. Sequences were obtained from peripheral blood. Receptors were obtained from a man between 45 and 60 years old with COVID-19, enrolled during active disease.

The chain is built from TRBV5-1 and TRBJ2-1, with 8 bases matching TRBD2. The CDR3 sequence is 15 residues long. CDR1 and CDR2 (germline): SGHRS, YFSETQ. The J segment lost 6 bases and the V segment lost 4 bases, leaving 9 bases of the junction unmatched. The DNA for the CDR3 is TGCGCCAGCAGCCCGGGGACTAGTTATCCCAATGAGCAGTTCTTC. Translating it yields CASSPGTSYPNEQFF.

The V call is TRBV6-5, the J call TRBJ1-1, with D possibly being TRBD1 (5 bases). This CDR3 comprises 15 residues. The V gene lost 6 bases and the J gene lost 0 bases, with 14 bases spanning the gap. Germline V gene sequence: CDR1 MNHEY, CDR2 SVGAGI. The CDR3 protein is CASRESGLMNTEAFF. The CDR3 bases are TGTGCCAGCAGGGAGTCGGGACTCATGAACACTGAAGCTTTCTTT.

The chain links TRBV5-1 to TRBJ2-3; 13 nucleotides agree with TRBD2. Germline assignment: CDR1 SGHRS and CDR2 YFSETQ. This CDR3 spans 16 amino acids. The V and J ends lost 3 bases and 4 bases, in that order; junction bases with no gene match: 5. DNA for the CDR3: TGCGCCAGCAGCTCGGGGACTAGCGGGAAGGCAGATACGCAGTATTTT. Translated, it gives CASSSGTSGKADTQYF.

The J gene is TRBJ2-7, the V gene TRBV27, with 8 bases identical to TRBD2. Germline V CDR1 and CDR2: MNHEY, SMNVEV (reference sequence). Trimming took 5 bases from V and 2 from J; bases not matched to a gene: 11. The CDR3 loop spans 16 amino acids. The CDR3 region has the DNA TGTGCCAGCAGTCCGTCTAGCGGGCCAACAACCTACGAGCAGTACTTC. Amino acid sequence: CASSPSSGPTTYEQYF.

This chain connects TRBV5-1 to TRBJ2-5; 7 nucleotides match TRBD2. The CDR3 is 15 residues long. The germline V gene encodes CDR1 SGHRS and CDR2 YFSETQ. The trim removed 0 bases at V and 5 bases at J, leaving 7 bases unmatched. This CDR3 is CASSLAAGRDETQYF. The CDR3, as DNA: TGCGCCAGCAGCTTGGCGGCAGGGAGGGATGAGACCCAGTACTTC.

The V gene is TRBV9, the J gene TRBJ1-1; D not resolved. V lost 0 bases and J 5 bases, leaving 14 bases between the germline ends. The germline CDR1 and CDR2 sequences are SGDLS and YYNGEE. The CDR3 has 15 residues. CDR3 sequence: CASSVDLEPRTEAFF. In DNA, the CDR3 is TGTGCCAGCAGCGTAGACCTGGAACCGAGGACTGAAGCTTTCTTT.

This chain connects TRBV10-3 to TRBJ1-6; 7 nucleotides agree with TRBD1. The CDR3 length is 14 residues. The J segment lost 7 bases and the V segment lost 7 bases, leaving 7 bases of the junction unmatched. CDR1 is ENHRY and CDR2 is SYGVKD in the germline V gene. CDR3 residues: CAINTGTANSPLHF. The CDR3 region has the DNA TGTGCCATCAACACCGGGACAGCAAATTCACCCCTCCACTTT.

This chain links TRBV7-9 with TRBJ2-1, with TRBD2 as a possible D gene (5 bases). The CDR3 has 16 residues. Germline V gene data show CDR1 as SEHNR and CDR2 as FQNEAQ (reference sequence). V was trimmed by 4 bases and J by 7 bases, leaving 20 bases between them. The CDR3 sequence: CASSSTLVWRANEQFF. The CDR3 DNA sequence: TGTGCCAGCAGCTCCACCCTGGTATGGCGGGCGAATGAGCAGTTCTTC.

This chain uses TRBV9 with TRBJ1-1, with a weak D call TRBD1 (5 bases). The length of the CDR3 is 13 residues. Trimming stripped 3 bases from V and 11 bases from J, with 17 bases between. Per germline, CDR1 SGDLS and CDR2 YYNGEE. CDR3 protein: CASSASREGWAFF. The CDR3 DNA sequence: TGTGCCAGCAGCGCCTCCCGGGAGGGGTGGGCTTTCTTT. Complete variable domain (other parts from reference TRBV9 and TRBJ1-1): DSGVTQTPKHLITATGQRVTLRCSPRSGDLSVYWYQQSLDQGLQFLIQYYNGEERAKGNILERFSAQQFPDLHSELNLSSLELGDSALYFCASSASREGWAFFGQGTRLTVV.

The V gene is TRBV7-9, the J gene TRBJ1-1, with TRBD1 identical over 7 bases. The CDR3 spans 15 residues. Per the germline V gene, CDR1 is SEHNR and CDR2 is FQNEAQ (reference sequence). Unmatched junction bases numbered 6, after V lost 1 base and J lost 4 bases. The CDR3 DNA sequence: TGTGCCAGCAGCTTAGGACAGGGATTGTTCACTGAAGCTTTCTTT. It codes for CASSLGQGLFTEAFF.

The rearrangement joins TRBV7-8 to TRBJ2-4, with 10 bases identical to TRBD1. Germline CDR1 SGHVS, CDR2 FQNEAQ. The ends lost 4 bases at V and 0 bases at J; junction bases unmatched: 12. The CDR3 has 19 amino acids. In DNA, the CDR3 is TGTGCCAGCAGCTCGCGACAGGGGGCTCCCCCGCTAGCCAAAAACATTCAGTACTTC. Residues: CASSSRQGAPPLAKNIQYF.

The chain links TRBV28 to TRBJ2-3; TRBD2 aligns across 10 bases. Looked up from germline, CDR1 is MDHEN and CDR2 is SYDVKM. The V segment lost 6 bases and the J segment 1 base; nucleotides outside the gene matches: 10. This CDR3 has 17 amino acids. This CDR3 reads CASSSTSGIGGTDTQYF. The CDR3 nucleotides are TGTGCCAGCAGCTCCACTAGCGGGATCGGGGGCACAGATACGCAGTATTTT.